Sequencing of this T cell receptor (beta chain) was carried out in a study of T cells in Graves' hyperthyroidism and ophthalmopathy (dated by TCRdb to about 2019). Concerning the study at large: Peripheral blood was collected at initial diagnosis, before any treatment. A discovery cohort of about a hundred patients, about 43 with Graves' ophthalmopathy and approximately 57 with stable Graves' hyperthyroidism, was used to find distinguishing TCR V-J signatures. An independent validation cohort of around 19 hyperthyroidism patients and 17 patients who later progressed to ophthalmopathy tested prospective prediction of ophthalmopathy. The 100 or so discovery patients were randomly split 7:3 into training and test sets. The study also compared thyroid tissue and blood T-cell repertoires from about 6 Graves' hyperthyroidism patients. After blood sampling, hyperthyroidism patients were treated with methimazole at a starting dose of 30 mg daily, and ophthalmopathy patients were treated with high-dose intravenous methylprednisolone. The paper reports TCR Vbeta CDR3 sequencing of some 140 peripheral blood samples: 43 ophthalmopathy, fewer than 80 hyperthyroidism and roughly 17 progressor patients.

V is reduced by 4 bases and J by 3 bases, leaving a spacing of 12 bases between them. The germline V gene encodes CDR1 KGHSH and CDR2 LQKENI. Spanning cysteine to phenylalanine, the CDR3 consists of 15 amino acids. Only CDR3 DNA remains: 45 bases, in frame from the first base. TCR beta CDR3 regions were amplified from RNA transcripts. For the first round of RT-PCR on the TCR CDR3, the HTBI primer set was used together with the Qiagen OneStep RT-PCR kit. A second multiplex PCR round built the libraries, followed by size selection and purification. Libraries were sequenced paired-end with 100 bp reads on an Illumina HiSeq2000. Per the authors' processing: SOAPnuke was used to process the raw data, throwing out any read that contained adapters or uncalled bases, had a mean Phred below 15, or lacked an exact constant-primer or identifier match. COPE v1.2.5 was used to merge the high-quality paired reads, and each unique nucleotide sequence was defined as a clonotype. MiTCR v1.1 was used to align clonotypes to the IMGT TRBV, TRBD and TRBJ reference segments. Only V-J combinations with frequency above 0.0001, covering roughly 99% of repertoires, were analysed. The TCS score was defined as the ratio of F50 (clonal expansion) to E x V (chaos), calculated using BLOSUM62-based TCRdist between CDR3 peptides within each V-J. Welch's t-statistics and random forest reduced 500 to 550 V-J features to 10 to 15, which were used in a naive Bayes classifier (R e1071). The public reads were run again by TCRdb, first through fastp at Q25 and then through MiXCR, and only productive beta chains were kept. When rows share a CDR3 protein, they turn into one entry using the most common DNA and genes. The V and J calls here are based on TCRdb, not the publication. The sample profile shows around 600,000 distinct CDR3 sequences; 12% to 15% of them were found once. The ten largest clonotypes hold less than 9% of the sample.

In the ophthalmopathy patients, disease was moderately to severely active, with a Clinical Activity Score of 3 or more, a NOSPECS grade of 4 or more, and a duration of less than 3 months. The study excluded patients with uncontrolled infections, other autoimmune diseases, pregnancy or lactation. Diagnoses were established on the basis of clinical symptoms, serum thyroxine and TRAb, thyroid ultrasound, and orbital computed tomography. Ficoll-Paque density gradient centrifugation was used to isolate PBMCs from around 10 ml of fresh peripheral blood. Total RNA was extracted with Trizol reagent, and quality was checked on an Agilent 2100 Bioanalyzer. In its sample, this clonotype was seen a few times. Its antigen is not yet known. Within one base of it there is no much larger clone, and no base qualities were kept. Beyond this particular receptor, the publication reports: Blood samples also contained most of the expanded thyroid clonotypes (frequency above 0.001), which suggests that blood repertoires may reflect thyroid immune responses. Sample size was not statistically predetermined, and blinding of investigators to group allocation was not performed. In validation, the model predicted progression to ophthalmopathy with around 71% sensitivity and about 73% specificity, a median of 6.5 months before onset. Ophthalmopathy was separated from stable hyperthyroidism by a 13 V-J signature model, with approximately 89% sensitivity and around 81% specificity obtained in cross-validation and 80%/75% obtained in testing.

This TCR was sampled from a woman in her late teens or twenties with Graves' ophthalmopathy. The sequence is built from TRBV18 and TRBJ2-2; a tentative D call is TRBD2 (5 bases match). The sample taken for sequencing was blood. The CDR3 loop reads CASSQSERDTGELFF. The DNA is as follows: TGTGCCAGCTCACAATCGGAGAGGGACACCGGGGAGCTGTTTTTT.